The subject of this entry is one T cell receptor (beta chain). Which antigen it targets is not known. Per-base quality was not reported, and no clone a single base away is much larger than it. The library was produced with PCR. The sequencer was an Illumina HiSeq 2500. To reduce PCR and sequencing biases, unique molecular identifiers were built into the TCR beta cDNA libraries. Per 1 to 10 million input T cells, some 500,000 cDNA molecules were obtained, such that each molecule approximated one T cell. The same protocol used for the earlier healthy control dataset was applied to prepare and sequence the patient libraries. Samples belonging to the same batch were prepared together, multiplexed and sequenced on a shared HiSeq lane. Regarding the original processing steps: Raw barcoded reads were processed with MIGEC, and single-read molecular identifier groups were discarded before consensus assembly and CDR3 extraction. VDJtools was used for post-analysis of the clonotype tables, and diversity was normalized by down-sampling every dataset to the size of the smallest sample. In repertoire overlap clustering, CDR3 amino acid sequences, but not nucleotide sequences, were matched to correct batch-related cross-sample contamination. TCRdb handled the public reads itself, with Q25 trimming in fastp and clone calling in MiXCR, and kept productive beta chains. Entries are consolidated by CDR3 protein sequence, retaining the most common genes and DNA. TCRdb assigned the V and J calls; the authors' analysis was not used. This sample is represented by hundreds of thousands of distinct CDR3 sequences; 44% of them were singletons. The ten largest account for 1.5% to 2% of the sample.

To demonstrate the VDJtools post-analysis software, TCR beta repertoires were profiled from the peripheral blood of 10 to 15 young patients with multiple sclerosis. The multiple sclerosis patients were children and adolescents ranging in age from about 6 to 16 years. These data belong to a study of post-analysis software for immune sequencing data (dated by TCRdb to the mid-2010s). General notes on the study: Recorded disease courses included relapsing-remitting, secondary progressive and progressive-relapsing multiple sclerosis, with some patients lacking subtype annotation. A subset of samples was prepared in parallel using single-end sample barcoding, then pooled and co-amplified after Illumina adapter ligation. The patient repertoires were set against 10 or so previously published healthy control repertoires from donors whose ages ranged from roughly 6 to 27 years. The paper as a whole reports these results and caveats: The control group was slightly older than the multiple sclerosis patient group. Significantly lower normalized Chao1 diversity was found in multiple sclerosis patients than in controls, suggesting substantial peripheral T-cell clonal expansion. Strong co-clustering of samples prepared in the same batch was shown by direct clustering with F measure, prompting a batch-effect correction.

This TCR was recovered from a girl aged 5-17 years with multiple sclerosis. Sequenced: blood.

In nucleotides, the sequence is TGTGCCAGTTCCAATGGCGGACAGGGACGTTACGAGCAGTACTTC. This encodes CASSNGGQGRYEQYF. In this chain, TRBV7-2 is recombined with TRBJ2-7, and 8 junction bases match TRBD1. The CDR3 has 15 amino acids, counting the end cysteine and phenylalanine. Of all the DNA, just the CDR3 is kept, 45 bases in frame from base 1. CDR1 SGHTA and CDR2 FQGNSA were looked up in the germline V gene. After removal of 9 bases from V and 4 bases from J, the junction retains 14 bases not matched to a gene.